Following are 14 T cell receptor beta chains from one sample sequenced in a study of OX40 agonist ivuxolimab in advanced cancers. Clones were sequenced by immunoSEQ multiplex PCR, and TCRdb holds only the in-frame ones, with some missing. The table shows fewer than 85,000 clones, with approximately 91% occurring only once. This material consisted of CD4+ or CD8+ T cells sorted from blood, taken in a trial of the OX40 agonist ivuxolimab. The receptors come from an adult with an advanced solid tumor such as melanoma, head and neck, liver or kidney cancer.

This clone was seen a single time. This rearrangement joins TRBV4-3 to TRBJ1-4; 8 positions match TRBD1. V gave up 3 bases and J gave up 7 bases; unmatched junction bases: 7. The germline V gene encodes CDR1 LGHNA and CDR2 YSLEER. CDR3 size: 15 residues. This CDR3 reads CASSHETGEGEKLFF. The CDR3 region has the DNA TGCGCCAGCAGCCACGAGACAGGGGAGGGTGAAAAACTGTTTTTT.

CDR3 protein: CASQTEGGTQYF. For the CDR3, the DNA is TGTGCCAGTCAGACCGAGGGAGGGACCCAGTACTTC. The chain uses TRBV14 and TRBJ2-5, with D perhaps TRBD2 (6 bases). The CDR3 contains 12 residues. Germline V gene lookup returns CDR1 SGHDN and CDR2 FVKESK. V was pared by 9 bases and J by 7 bases, with 15 bases between.

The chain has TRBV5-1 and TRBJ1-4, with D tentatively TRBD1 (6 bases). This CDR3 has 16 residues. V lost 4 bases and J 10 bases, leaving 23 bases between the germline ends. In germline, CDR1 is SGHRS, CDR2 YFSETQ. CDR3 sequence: CASSPARDRSRGKLFF. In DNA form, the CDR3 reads TGCGCCAGCAGCCCCGCCCGAGACAGGTCGAGGGGAAAACTGTTTTTT. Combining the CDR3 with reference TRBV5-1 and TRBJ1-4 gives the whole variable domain KAGVTQTPRYLIKTRGQQVTLSCSPISGHRSVSWYQQTPGQGLQFLFEYFSETQRNKGNFPGRFSGRQFSNSRSEMNVSTLELGDSALYLCASSPARDRSRGKLFFGSGTQLSVL.

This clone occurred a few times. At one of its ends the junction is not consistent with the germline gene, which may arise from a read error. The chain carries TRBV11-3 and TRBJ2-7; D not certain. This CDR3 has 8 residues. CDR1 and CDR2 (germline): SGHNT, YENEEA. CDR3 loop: CAYRALDF. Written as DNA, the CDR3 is TGTGCCTACAGAGCATTGGACTTC.

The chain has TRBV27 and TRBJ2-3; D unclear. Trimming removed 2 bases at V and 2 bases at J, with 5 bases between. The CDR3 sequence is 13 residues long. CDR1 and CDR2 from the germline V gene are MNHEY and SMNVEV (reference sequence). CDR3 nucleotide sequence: TGTGCCAGCAGTTTACAGCACACAGATACGCAGTATTTT. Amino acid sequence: CASSLQHTDTQYF.

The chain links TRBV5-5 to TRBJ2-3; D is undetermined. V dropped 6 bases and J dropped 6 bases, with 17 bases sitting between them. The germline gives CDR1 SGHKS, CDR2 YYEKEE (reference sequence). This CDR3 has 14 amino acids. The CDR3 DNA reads TGTGCCAGCAACGCAGAGTCTTTGCGGGATACGCAGTATTTT. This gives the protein CASNAESLRDTQYF.

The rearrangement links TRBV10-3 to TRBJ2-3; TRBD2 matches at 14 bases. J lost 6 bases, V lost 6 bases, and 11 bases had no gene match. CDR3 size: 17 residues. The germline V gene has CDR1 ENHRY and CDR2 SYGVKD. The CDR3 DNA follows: TGTGCCATCAGCGAATTGGGACTAGCGGGGGTAGCGGATACGCAGTATTTT. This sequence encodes CAISELGLAGVADTQYF.

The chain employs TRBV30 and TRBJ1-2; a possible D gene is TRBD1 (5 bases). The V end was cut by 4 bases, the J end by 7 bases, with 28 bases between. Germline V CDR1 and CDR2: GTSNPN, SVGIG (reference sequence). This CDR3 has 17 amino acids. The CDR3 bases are TGTGCCTGGAACCAACCGGGACCGACTATAAGGTTTGCTGGCTACACCTTC. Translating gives CAWNQPGPTIRFAGYTF.

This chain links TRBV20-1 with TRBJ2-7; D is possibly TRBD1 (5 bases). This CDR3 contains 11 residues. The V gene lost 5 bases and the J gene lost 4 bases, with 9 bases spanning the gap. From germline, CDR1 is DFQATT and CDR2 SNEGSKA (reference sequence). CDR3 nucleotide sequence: TGCAGTGCTGACAGAAATTACGAGCAGTACTTC. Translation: CSADRNYEQYF.

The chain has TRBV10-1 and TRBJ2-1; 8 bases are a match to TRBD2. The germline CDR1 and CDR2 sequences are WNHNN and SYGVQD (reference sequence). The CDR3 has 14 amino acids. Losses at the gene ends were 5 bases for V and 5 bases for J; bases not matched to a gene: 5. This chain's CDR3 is CASSPTGGDNEQFF. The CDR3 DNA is TGCGCCAGCAGTCCCACCGGGGGGGACAATGAGCAGTTCTTC.

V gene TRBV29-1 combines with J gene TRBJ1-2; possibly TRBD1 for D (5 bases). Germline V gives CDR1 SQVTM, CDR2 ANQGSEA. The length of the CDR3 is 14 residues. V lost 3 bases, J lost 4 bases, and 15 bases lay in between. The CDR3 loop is CSVDGGSGPYGYTF. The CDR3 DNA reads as TGCAGCGTTGATGGGGGTTCTGGGCCCTATGGCTACACCTTC.

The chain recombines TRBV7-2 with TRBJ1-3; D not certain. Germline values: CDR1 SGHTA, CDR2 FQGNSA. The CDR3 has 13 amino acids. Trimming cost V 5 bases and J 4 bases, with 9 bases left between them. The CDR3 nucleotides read TGTGCCAGCAGCCCACCGAACGGAAACACCATATATTTT. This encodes CASSPPNGNTIYF.

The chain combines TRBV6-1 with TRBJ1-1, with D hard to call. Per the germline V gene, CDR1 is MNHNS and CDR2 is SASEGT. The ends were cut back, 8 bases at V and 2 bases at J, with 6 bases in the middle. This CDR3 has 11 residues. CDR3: CASVANTEAFF. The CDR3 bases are TGTGCCAGCGTGGCCAACACTGAAGCTTTCTTT.

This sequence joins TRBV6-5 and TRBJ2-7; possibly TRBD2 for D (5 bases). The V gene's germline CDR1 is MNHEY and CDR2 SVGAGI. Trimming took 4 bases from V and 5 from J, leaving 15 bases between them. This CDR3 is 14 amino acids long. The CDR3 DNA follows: TGTGCCAGCAGTTCCCCGTCGGGGTACCACGAGCAGTACTTC. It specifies CASSSPSGYHEQYF.